This entry lists 10 T cell receptor beta chains sequenced from one sample in a study of monozygotic twins with inflammatory bowel disease. TCRdb reprocessed the 5' RACE reads and stores each CDR3 protein as one record, lacking DNA. The listing records about 450,000 distinct CDR3 sequences. Specimen: blood. These receptor sequences come from a human donor with ulcerative colitis or Crohn's disease, or a healthy co-twin of an affected twin (not recorded which).

The chain uses TRBV12-3 or TRBV12-4 and TRBJ2-1; TCRdb's assignment of TRBD2 cannot be checked, as there is no DNA. The CDR3 has 12 residues. The CDR3 sequence: CASIRRENEQFF.

The chain combines TRBV6-2 or TRBV6-3 with TRBJ2-7; TCRdb gives TRBD2 as the D gene, but with no DNA this cannot be confirmed. Per germline, CDR1 MNHEY and CDR2 SVGEGT. There are 14 residues in the CDR3. The CDR3 region is CASSGLAARNEQYF.

This chain links TRBV30 with TRBJ2-3; TCRdb selects TRBD1, and the lack of DNA leaves this call unchecked. Germline V lookup: CDR1 GTSNPN, CDR2 SVGIG (reference sequence). The CDR3 runs to 11 residues. The CDR3 sequence: CAWSLGAPIYF. Complete variable domain (other parts from reference TRBV30 and TRBJ2-3): SQTIHQWPATLVQPVGSPLSLECTVEGTSNPNLYWYRQAAGRGLQLLFYSVGIGQISSEVPQNLSASRPQDRQFILSSKKLLLSDSGFYLCAWSLGAPIYFGPGTRLTVL.

The chain employs TRBV20-1 and TRBJ2-1; the TCRdb D gene call, TRBD1, has no DNA to confirm it. This CDR3 comprises 12 residues. The germline gives CDR1 DFQATT, CDR2 SNEGSKA (reference sequence). CDR3 protein: CSAGRGRDEQFF.

The chain is built from TRBV6-6 and TRBJ2-7. CDR3 size: 12 residues. Germline CDR1 and CDR2: MNHNY and SVGAGI (reference sequence). CDR3 in amino acids: CASSYSEHEQYF.

This sequence joins TRBV20-1 and TRBJ2-1; TCRdb proposes TRBD2, but this gene call is untestable without DNA. Germline loops: CDR1 DFQATT, CDR2 SNEGSKA (reference sequence). The CDR3 covers 16 residues. The CDR3 sequence is CSARDDLAGSYNEQFF.

V and J are TRBV28 and TRBJ2-5; no DNA is available, so the TRBD2 call from TCRdb remains unchecked. Per germline, CDR1 MDHEN and CDR2 SYDVKM. This CDR3 is built from 14 residues. The CDR3 protein is CASSPAGALETQYF. Full variable domain (outside the CDR3, taken from reference TRBV28 and TRBJ2-5): DVKVTQSSRYLVKRTGEKVFLECVQDMDHENMFWYRQDPGLGLRLIYFSYDVKMKEKGDIPEGYSVSREKKERFSLILESASTNQTSMYLCASSPAGALETQYFGPGTRLLVL.

The chain has TRBV20-1 and TRBJ2-1; lacking DNA, the TRBD1 call made by TCRdb goes unchecked. CDR3 length: 15 residues. The germline V gene encodes CDR1 DFQATT and CDR2 SNEGSKA (reference sequence). The CDR3 protein is CSAPNPDRTGNEQFF.

The chain employs TRBV7-6 and TRBJ2-2; TCRdb indicates TRBD2, and absent DNA this call remains unverified. This CDR3 contains 16 residues. Per germline, CDR1 SGHVS and CDR2 FNYEAQ. The CDR3 reads CASSKGQGPTTGELFF. Combining the CDR3 with reference TRBV7-6 and TRBJ2-2 gives the whole variable domain GAGVSQSPRYKVTKRGQDVALRCDPISGHVSLYWYRQALGQGPEFLTYFNYEAQQDKSGLPNDRFSAERPEGSISTLTIQRTEQRDSAMYRCASSKGQGPTTGELFFGEGSRLTVL.

This chain connects TRBV11-1 to TRBJ2-7; the TCRdb call, TRBD1, lacks DNA for checking. There are 13 residues in the CDR3. Germline V CDR1 and CDR2: SGHAT, FQDESV (reference sequence). CDR3 protein: CASSLGREYEQYF.